This TCR beta chain was identified during a study of OX40 agonist ivuxolimab in advanced cancers. Study information: The mean age was about 57 years, ranging from 23 to 79, with 65% to 90% of participants male. Treatment received earlier with anti-PD-1, anti-PD-L1 or anti-CTLA-4 agents was allowed, and more than 30% had some. Findings of the study overall: At doses 0.1 to 3.0 mg/kg, CD4+ and CD8+ clones expanded.

Germline loops: CDR1 WSHSY, CDR2 SAAADI. Trimming cost V 5 bases and J 2 bases, with 16 bases left between them. The CDR3 covers 17 residues. A history of autoimmune disease or systemic immunosuppression excluded patients. As to this clone: Its antigen remains unidentified.

TCRdb keeps only in-frame clones here, not all; method: immunoSEQ multiplex PCR. This sample has approximately 94,000 clones, with around four fifths found just once. The source was CD4+ or CD8+ T cells sorted from blood, collected in a trial of the OX40 agonist ivuxolimab. V and J are TRBV10-2 and TRBJ2-6, with D maybe TRBD1 (6 bases). The receptor's source is an adult with an advanced solid tumor such as melanoma, head and neck, liver or kidney cancer. CDR3: CASSSPARTAGANVLTF. CDR3 coding DNA: TGCGCCAGCAGTTCCCCAGCACGGACAGCTGGGGCCAACGTCCTGACTTTC.